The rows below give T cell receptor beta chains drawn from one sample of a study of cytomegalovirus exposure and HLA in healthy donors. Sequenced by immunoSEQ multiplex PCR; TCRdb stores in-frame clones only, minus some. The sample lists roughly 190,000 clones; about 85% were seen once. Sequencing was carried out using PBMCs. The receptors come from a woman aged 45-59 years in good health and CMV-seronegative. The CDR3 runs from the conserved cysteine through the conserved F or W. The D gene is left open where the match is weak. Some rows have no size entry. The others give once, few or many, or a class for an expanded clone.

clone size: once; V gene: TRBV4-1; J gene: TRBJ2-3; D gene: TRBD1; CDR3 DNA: TGCGCCAGCAGCCCCTCTGGGACAGGGGGAGGCACAGATACGCAGTATTTT; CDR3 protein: CASSPSGTGGGTDTQYF
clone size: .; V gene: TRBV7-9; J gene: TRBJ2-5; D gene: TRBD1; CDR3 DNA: TGTGCCAGCAGCTTGGTTACAGGGGTAGGGGAAGAGACCCAGTACTTC; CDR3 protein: CASSLVTGVGEETQYF
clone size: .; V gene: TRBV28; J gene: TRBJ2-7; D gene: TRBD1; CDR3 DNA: TGTGCCAGCAGCAACGGACAGGGGAGAATATACGAGCAGTACTTC; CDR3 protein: CASSNGQGRIYEQYF
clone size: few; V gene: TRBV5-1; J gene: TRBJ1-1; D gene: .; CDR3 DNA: TGCGCCAGCAGCTTGGCAGGGACATCGAACCAAGCTTTCTTT; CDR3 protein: CASSLAGTSNQAFF
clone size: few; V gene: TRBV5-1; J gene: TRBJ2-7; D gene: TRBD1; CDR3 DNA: TGCGCCAATGACAGGGACCCTCCCTACGAGCAGTACTTC; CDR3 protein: CANDRDPPYEQYF
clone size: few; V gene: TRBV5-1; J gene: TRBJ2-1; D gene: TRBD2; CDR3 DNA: TGCGCCAGCAGCCTGGAGGGACTAGCGGGAGGTGAGCAGTTCTTC; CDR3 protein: CASSLEGLAGGEQFF
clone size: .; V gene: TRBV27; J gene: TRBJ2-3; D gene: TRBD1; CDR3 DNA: TGTGCCAGCAGGACAGGGGTGGCAGATACGCAGTATTTT; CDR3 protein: CASRTGVADTQYF
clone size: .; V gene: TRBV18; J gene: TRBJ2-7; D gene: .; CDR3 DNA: TGTGCCAGCTCACCCGCGGCCGTGCCCTACGAGCAGTACTTC; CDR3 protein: CASSPAAVPYEQYF
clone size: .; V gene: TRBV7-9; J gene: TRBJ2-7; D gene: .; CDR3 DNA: TGTGCCAGCAGCCACGGTTACGAGCAGTACTTC; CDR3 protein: CASSHGYEQYF
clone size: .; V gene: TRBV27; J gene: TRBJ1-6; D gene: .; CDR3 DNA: TGTGCCAGCACTTTAAAATTAGGACATCCAGATTCACCCCTCCACTTT; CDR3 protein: CASTLKLGHPDSPLHF
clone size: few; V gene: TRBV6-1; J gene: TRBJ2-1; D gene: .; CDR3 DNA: TGTGCCAGCAGTGATTCTAGCAGCAAGTTCTTC; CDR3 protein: CASSDSSSKFF
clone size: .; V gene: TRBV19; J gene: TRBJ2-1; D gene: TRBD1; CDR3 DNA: TGTGCCAGTAGTATAAGAGAAACCGGGACAGGTGACGTTGAGCAGTTCTTC; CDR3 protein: CASSIRETGTGDVEQFF
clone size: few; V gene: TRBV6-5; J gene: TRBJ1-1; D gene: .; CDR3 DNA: TGTGCCAGCAGTGTTCAGGGGAACACTGAAGCTTTCTTT; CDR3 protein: CASSVQGNTEAFF
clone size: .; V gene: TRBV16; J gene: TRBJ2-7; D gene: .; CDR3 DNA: TGTGCCAGCAGCCTGGACACATCCTTCTACGAGCAGTACTTC; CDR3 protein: CASSLDTSFYEQYF
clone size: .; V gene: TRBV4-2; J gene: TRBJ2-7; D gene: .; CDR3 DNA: TGTGCCAGCAGCTTGGAGGGGTTATCCTACGAGCAGTACTTC; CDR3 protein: CASSLEGLSYEQYF
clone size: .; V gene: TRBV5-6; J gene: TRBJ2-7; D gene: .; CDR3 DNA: TGTGCCAGCAGCTCAGGACCGGGACAATGGTACGAGCAGTACTTC; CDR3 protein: CASSSGPGQWYEQYF
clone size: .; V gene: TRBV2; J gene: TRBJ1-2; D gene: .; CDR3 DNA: TGTGCCAGCAGTGAAGACAGGGCATGGGGCTACACCTTC; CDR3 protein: CASSEDRAWGYTF
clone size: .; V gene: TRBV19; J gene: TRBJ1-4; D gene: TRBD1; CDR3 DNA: TGTGCCAGTAGCCTCGGTTCCAGCAGGGGGCTTAATGAAAAACTGTTTTTT; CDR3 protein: CASSLGSSRGLNEKLFF
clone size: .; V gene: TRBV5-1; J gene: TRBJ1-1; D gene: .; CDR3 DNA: TGCGCCAGCAGCGGTTCGCCGGGGGGACTCGGGGAAGCTTTCTTT; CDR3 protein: CASSGSPGGLGEAFF
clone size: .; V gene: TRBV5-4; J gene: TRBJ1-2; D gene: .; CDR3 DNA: TGTGCCAGCAGCCGGGAGAGGGCCCGGGGCTACACCTTC; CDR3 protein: CASSRERARGYTF
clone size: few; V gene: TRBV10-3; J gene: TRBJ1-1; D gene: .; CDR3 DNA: TGTGCCATCAGGGAACAGACGAATCCTGAAGCTTTCTTT; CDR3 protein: CAIREQTNPEAFF
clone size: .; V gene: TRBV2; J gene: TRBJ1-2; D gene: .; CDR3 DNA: TGTGCCAGCAAACGGGAAAGAGATGGCTACACCTTC; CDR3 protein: CASKRERDGYTF
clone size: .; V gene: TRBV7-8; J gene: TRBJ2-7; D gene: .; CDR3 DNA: TGTGCCAGCAGCTTATCCCCGGACAGTTCCTACGAGCAGTACTTC; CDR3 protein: CASSLSPDSSYEQYF
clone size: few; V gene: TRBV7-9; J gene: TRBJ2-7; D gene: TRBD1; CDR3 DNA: TGTGCCAGCAGCGTCGGACAGGGCCTCTATGGGCAGTACTTC; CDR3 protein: CASSVGQGLYGQYF
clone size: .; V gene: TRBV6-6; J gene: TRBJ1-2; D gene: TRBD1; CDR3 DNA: TGTGCCAGCAGCATGGACAGGGTGGGAGGCTACACCTTC; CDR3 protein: CASSMDRVGGYTF
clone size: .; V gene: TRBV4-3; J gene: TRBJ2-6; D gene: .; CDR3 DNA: TGCGCCAGCAGCCAAGCTTCCCCGCGGAGTTTCGGGGCCAACGTCCTGACTTTC; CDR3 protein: CASSQASPRSFGANVLTF
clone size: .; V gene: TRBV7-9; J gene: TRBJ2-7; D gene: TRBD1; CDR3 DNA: TGTGCCAGCAGCTTAGCGCTAAGACAGGGGAGCTCCTACGAGCAGTACTTC; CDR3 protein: CASSLALRQGSSYEQYF
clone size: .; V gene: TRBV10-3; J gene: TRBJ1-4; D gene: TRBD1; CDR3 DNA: TGTGCCATCAGTGTGGGGACAGCCTCTGCAACTAATGAAAAACTGTTTTTT; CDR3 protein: CAISVGTASATNEKLFF
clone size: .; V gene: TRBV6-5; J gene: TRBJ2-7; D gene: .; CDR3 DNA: TGTGCCAGCAGTTATCAGGCAGGCCAAATCTCCTACGAGCAGTACTTC; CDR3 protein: CASSYQAGQISYEQYF